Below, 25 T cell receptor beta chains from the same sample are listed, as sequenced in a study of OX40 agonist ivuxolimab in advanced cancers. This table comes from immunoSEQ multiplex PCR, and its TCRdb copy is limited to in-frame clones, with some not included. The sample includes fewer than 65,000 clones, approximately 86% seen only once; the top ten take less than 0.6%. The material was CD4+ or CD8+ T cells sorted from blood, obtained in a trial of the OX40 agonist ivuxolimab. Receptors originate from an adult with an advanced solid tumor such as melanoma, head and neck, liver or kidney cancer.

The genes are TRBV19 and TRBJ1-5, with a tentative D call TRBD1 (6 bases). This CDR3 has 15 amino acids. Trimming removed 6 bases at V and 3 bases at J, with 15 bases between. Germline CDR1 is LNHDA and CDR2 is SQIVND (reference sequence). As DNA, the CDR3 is TGTGCCAGTAGCCAGGCCAGGGGTGCCAATCAGCCCCAGCATTTT. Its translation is CASSQARGANQPQHF.

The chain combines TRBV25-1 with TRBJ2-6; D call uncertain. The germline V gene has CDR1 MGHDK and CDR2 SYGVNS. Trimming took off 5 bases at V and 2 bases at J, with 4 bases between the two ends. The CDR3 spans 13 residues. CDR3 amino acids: CASSQAGANVLTF. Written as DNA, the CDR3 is TGTGCCAGCAGTCAGGCTGGGGCCAACGTCCTGACTTTC.

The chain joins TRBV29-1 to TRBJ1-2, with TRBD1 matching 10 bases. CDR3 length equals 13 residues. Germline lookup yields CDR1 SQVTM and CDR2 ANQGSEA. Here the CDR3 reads CTAFGTGDYGYTF. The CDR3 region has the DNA TGCACCGCCTTCGGGACAGGGGACTATGGCTACACCTTC.

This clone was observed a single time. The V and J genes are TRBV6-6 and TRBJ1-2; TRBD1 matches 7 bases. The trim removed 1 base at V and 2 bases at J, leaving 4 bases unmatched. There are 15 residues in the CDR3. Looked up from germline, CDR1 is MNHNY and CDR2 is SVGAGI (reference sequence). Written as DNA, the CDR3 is TGTGCCAGCAGTTACTATGGGGGACAGAACTATGGCTACACCTTC. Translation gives CASSYYGGQNYGYTF.

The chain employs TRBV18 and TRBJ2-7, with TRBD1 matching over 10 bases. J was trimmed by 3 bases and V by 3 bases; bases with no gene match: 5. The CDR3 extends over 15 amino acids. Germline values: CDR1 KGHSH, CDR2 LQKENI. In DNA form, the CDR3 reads TGTGCCAGCTCACCGACAGGGGGCGAGATCTACGAGCAGTACTTC. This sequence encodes CASSPTGGEIYEQYF.

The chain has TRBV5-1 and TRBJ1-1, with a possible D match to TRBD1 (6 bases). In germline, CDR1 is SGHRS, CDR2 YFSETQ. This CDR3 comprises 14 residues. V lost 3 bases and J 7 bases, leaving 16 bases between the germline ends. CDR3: CASSSGASSGEAFF. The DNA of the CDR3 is TGCGCCAGCAGCTCGGGGGCCAGTTCGGGTGAAGCTTTCTTT. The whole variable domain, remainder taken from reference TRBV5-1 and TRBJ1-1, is KAGVTQTPRYLIKTRGQQVTLSCSPISGHRSVSWYQQTPGQGLQFLFEYFSETQRNKGNFPGRFSGRQFSNSRSEMNVSTLELGDSALYLCASSSGASSGEAFFGQGTRLTVV.

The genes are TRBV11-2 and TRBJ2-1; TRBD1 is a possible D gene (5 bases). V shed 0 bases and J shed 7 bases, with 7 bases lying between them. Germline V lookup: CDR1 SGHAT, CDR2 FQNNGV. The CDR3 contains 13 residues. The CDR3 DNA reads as TGTGCCAGCAGCTTAGATAGACAGAATGAGCAGTTCTTC. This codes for CASSLDRQNEQFF.

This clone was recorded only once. The CDR3 loop reads CASFRSGANVLTF. The DNA for the CDR3 is TGTGCCAGCTTTCGCTCTGGGGCCAACGTCCTGACTTTC. The rearrangement links TRBV5-6 to TRBJ2-6; D gene unclear. The CDR3 consists of 13 residues. The V and J ends lost 7 bases and 0 bases respectively, with 5 bases between them. Germline assignment: CDR1 SGHDT and CDR2 YYEEEE.

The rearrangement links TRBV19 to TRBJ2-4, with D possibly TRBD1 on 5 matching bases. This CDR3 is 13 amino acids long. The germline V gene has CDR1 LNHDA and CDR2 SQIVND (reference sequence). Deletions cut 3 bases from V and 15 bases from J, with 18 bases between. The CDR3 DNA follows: TGTGCCAGTAGTATCCCGACGACAGTCGAGCGGTACTTC. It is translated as CASSIPTTVERYF.

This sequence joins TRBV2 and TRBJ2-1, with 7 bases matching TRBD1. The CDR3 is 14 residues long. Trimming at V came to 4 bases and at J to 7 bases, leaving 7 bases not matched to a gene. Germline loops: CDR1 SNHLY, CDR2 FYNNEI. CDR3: CASSANRGANEQFF. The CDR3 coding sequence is TGTGCCAGCAGTGCAAACAGGGGTGCGAATGAGCAGTTCTTC.

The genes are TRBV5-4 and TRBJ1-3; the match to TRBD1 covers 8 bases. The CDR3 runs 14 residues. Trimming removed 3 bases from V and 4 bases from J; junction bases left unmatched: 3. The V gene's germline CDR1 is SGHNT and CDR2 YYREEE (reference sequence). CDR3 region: CASSSTGEGNTIYF. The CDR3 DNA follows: TGTGCCAGCAGCTCGACAGGGGAGGGAAACACCATATATTTT.

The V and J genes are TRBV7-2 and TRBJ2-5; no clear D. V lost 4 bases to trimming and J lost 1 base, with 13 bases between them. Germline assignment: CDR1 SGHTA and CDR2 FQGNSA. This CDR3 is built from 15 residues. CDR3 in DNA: TGTGCCAGCAGCTGGACCCCTAATCGCCAAGAGACCCAGTACTTC. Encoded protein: CASSWTPNRQETQYF.

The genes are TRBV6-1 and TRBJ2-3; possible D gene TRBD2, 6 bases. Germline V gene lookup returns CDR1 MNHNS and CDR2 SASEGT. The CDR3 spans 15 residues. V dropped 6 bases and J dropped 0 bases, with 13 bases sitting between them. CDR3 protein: CASRPLATSTDTQYF. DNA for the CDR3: TGTGCCAGCAGGCCCCTAGCGACTAGCACAGATACGCAGTATTTT.

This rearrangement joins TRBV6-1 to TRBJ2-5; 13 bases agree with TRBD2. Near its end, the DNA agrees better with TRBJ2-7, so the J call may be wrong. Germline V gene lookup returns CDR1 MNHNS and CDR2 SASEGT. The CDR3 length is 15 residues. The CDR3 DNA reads TGTGCCAGCAGTGGGGGGACTAGCGGGGTTTACGAGCAGTACTTC. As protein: CASSGGTSGVYEQYF.

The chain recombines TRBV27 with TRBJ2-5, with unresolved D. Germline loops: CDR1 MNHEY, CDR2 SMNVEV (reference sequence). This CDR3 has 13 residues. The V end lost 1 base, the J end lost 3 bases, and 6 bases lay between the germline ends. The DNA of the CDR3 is TGTGCCAGCAGTTTATATTCGAAAGAGACCCAGTACTTC. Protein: CASSLYSKETQYF.

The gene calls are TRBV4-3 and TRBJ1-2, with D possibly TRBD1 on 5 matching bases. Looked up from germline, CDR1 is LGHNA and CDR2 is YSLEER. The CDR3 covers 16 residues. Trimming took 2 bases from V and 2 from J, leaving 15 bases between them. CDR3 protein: CASSQSGAGRNYGYTF. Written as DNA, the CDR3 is TGCGCCAGCAGCCAAAGTGGGGCAGGGAGGAACTATGGCTACACCTTC.

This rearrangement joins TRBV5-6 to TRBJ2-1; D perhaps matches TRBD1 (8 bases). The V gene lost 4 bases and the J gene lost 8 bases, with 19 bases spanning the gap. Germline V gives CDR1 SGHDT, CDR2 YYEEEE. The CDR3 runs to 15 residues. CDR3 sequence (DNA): TGTGCCAGCAGCCGAACAGGGGGAGGGGGATATGAGCAGTTCTTC. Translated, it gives CASSRTGGGGYEQFF.

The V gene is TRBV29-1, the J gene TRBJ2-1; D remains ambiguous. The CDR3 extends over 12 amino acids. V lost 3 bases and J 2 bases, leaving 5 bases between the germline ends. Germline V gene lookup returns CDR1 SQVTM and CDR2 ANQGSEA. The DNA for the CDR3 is TGCAGCGTTGACCTGACCTACAATGAGCAGTTCTTC. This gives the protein CSVDLTYNEQFF.

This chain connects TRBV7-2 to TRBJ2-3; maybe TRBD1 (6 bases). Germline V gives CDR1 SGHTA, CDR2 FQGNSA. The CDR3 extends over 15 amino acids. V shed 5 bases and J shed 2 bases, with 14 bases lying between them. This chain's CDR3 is CASSIDRLYTDTQYF. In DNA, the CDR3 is TGTGCCAGCAGCATCGACAGGTTATACACAGATACGCAGTATTTT.

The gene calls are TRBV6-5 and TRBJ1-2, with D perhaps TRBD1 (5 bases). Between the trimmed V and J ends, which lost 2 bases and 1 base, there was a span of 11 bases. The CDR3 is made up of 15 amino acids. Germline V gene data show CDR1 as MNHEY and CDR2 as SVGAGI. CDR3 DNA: TGTGCCAGCAGTTACACGGGGGGAGTTAACTATGGCTACACCTTC. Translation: CASSYTGGVNYGYTF.

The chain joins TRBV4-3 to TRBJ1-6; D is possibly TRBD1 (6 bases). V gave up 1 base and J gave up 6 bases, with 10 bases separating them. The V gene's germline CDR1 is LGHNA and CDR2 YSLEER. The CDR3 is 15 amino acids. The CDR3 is CASSQGGGPNSPLHF. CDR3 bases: TGCGCCAGCAGCCAAGGAGGGGGGCCTAATTCACCCCTCCACTTT.

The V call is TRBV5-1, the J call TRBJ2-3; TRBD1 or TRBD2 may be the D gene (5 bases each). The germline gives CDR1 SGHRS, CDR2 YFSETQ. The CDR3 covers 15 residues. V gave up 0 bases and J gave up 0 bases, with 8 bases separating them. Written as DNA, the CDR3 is TGCGCCAGCAGCTTGGATTGGGGGAGCACAGATACGCAGTATTTT. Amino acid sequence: CASSLDWGSTDTQYF.

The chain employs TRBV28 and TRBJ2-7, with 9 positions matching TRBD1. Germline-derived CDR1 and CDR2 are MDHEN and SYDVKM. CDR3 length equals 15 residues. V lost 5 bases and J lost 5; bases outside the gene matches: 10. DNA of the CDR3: TGTGCCAGCAGTGCCCCCGGGACAGGGCGCGACGAGCAGTACTTC. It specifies CASSAPGTGRDEQYF.

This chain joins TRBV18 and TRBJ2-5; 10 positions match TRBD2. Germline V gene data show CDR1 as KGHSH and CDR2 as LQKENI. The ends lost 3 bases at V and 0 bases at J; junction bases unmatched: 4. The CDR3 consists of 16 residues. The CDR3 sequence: CASSPLAGGYQETQYF. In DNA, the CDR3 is TGTGCCAGCTCACCTTTAGCGGGGGGCTACCAAGAGACCCAGTACTTC.

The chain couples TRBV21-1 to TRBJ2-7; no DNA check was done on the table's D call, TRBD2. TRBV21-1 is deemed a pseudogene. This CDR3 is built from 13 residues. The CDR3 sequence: CASSKLCLYEQYF. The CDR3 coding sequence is TGTGCCAGCAGCAAATTATGTCTATACGAGCAGTACTTC.